The next 23 T cell receptor beta chains were all read from a single sample in a study of cytomegalovirus exposure and HLA in healthy donors. The PCR employed 60 Vbeta primers together with 13 Jbeta primers. Some clones are missing from TCRdb's copy, which holds only in-frame ones; the method was immunoSEQ multiplex PCR. Of around 180,000 clones detected, about four fifths appear once; the ten largest clones hold less than 1.1%. Sequenced material: PBMCs. The source is a middle-aged woman in good health and CMV-seronegative.

This clone was detected only a few times. The chain is built from TRBV12-5 and TRBJ2-3; 7 positions match TRBD2. Looked up from germline, CDR1 is LGHNT and CDR2 is FRNRAP. The CDR3 runs to 17 residues. Germline trimming cut 0 bases from V and 3 bases from J; bases unmatched to any gene: 9. CDR3 nucleotide sequence: TGTGCTAGTGGTTTGGTAGTGTGGGAGGGCAAGACAGATACGCAGTATTTT. Encoded protein: CASGLVVWEGKTDTQYF.

This rearrangement joins TRBV7-2 to TRBJ1-5; D perhaps matches TRBD1 (6 bases). This CDR3 is 16 amino acids long. Germline V gene sequence: CDR1 SGHTA, CDR2 FQGNSA. The ends were cut back, 4 bases at V and 6 bases at J, with 19 bases in the middle. CDR3 sequence reads: CASSSAILQGSQPQHF. CDR3 coding DNA: TGTGCCAGCAGCTCCGCGATTCTACAGGGTAGTCAGCCCCAGCATTTT.

The CDR3: CASSSGLAGGNEQFF. CDR3 nucleotides: TGTGCCAGCAGCTCCGGACTAGCGGGAGGAAATGAGCAGTTCTTC. The chain employs TRBV7-3 and TRBJ2-1; 14 bases agree with TRBD2. The ends lost 4 bases at V and 7 bases at J; junction bases unmatched: 3. The CDR3 runs to 15 residues. The germline V gene has CDR1 SGHTA and CDR2 FQGTGA.

The genes are TRBV5-6 and TRBJ2-2, with D perhaps TRBD2 (6 bases). The germline gives CDR1 SGHDT, CDR2 YYEEEE. There are 15 residues in the CDR3. Trimming shortened V by 2 bases and J by 6 bases, and 14 bases separated the two germline ends. CDR3 nucleotide sequence: TGTGCCAGCAGCTTACAACTAGCATTTGCCGGGGAGCTGTTTTTT. It specifies CASSLQLAFAGELFF.

The chain employs TRBV30 and TRBJ1-4; 8 bases are a match to TRBD1. Looked up from germline, CDR1 is GTSNPN and CDR2 is SVGIG (reference sequence). V lost 5 bases and J lost 8; bases outside the gene matches: 7. This CDR3 has 13 residues. The CDR3 region is CAWQTGALEKLFF. DNA of the CDR3: TGTGCCTGGCAGACAGGGGCTCTGGAAAAACTGTTTTTT.

The chain uses TRBV9 and TRBJ2-5; D not certain. CDR3 length: 13 amino acids. V gave up 0 bases and J gave up 3 bases, with 6 bases separating them. The V gene's germline CDR1 is SGDLS and CDR2 YYNGEE. The CDR3 DNA is TGTGCCAGCAGCGTAGGTGACAAAGAGACCCAGTACTTC. The encoded protein is CASSVGDKETQYF.

The V call is TRBV28, the J call TRBJ2-5; D is uncertain. The length of the CDR3 is 11 residues. V was shortened by 2 bases and J by 6 bases, with 4 bases between the two germline ends. Germline V CDR1 and CDR2: MDHEN, SYDVKM. CDR3: CASSLGQTQYF. In DNA form, the CDR3 reads TGTGCCAGCAGTTTAGGGCAGACCCAGTACTTC. Full variable domain (rest looked up from reference TRBV28 and TRBJ2-5): DVKVTQSSRYLVKRTGEKVFLECVQDMDHENMFWYRQDPGLGLRLIYFSYDVKMKEKGDIPEGYSVSREKKERFSLILESASTNQTSMYLCASSLGQTQYFGPGTRLLVL.

The table lists this clone with a few counts. V usage is TRBV7-2 and J usage is TRBJ2-1; D perhaps matches TRBD1 (7 bases). The germline V and J ends were trimmed by 5 bases and 3 bases, with 17 bases remaining between them. Germline V gene lookup returns CDR1 SGHTA and CDR2 FQGNSA. The CDR3 loop spans 16 amino acids. CDR3 sequence (DNA): TGTGCCAGCAGCCCCGAAGGAGGGGGCCTCTACAATGAGCAGTTCTTC. This sequence encodes CASSPEGGGLYNEQFF.

This clone appeared a few times. This chain links TRBV25-1 with TRBJ1-4; D unresolved. This CDR3 region has 12 residues. From germline, CDR1 is MGHDK and CDR2 SYGVNS. V was cut by 3 bases and J by 10 bases, with 9 bases left in between. CDR3 in DNA: TGTGCCAGCAGTGAGGATCGGGGAAAACTGTTTTTT. Its translation: CASSEDRGKLFF.

The V and J genes are TRBV18 and TRBJ2-2; D might be TRBD1 (6 bases). V gave up 1 base and J gave up 1 base, with 7 bases separating them. The length of the CDR3 is 15 residues. Germline CDR1 is KGHSH and CDR2 is LQKENI. The CDR3, as DNA: TGTGCCAGCTCACCACGACAGGTGAACACCGGGGAGCTGTTTTTT. This encodes CASSPRQVNTGELFF.

The chain joins TRBV7-8 to TRBJ1-1, with D possibly TRBD1 on 5 matching bases. V was cut by 5 bases and J by 1 base, with 17 bases left in between. The CDR3 is 16 amino acids. CDR1 is SGHVS and CDR2 is FQNEAQ in the germline V gene. The CDR3 coding sequence is TGTGCCAGCAGCCCGGGGTCGGGGGAATGGAACACTGAAGCTTTCTTT. Residues: CASSPGSGEWNTEAFF.

CDR3 sequence: CASSIWGQAEETQYF. CDR3 nucleotide sequence: TGTGCCAGTAGTATTTGGGGACAGGCGGAAGAGACCCAGTACTTC. The chain combines TRBV19 with TRBJ2-5, with TRBD1 matching over 8 bases. The CDR3 totals 15 residues. Germline V lookup: CDR1 LNHDA, CDR2 SQIVND (reference sequence). V was pared by 3 bases and J by 3 bases, with 6 bases of the junction left unmatched.

This rearrangement joins TRBV6-6 to TRBJ1-5; 9 bases are shared with TRBD1. Trimming at V came to 4 bases and at J to 6 bases, leaving 7 bases not matched to a gene. The CDR3 covers 15 residues. Per the germline V gene, CDR1 is MNHNY and CDR2 is SVGAGI (reference sequence). CDR3 amino acids: CASSSPGQGGQPQHF. In nucleotides, the CDR3 is TGTGCCAGCAGTTCCCCGGGACAGGGTGGTCAGCCCCAGCATTTT.

There are a few counts of this clone. V and J are TRBV10-3 and TRBJ2-7, with 12 bases lining up with TRBD2. The V segment lost 0 bases and the J segment 5 bases; nucleotides outside the gene matches: 5. The CDR3 length is 16 residues. Germline CDR1 is ENHRY and CDR2 is SYGVKD. CDR3 region: CAISESMTSGSDEQYF. The CDR3 DNA reads TGTGCCATCAGTGAGTCGATGACTAGCGGGAGTGACGAGCAGTACTTC.

This chain links TRBV11-2 with TRBJ2-2; a weak D match, TRBD2 (5 bases). There are 13 residues in the CDR3. Trimming shortened V by 5 bases and J by 6 bases, and 10 bases separated the two germline ends. Looked up from germline, CDR1 is SGHAT and CDR2 is FQNNGV. CDR3 loop: CASSLTEAGELFF. CDR3 DNA: TGTGCCAGCAGCCTAACGGAGGCCGGGGAGCTGTTTTTT.

This clone has only a few counts. The genes are TRBV19 and TRBJ2-1; D gene ambiguous. Per germline, CDR1 LNHDA and CDR2 SQIVND (reference sequence). The CDR3 spans 16 residues. Trimming pared 6 bases from V and 6 bases from J, leaving 21 bases between. Here the CDR3 reads CASRRFEGESSNEQFF. In DNA form, the CDR3 reads TGTGCCAGTAGACGGTTTGAAGGAGAATCTTCCAATGAGCAGTTCTTC. Based on the CDR3 plus reference TRBV19 and TRBJ2-1, the full variable domain is DGGITQSPKYLFRKEGQNVTLSCEQNLNHDAMYWYRQDPGQGLRLIYYSQIVNDFQKGDIAEGYSVSREKKESFPLTVTSAQKNPTAFYLCASRRFEGESSNEQFFGPGTRLTVL.

This clone has only a few counts. The V call is TRBV19, the J call TRBJ1-1; TRBD1 matches at 8 bases. CDR1 and CDR2 from the germline V gene are LNHDA and SQIVND (reference sequence). The CDR3 spans 14 residues. Trimming at V came to 3 bases and at J to 9 bases, leaving 9 bases not matched to a gene. CDR3 DNA sequence: TGTGCCAGTAGTATTCCCGGGGACAGGATTCAAGCTTTCTTT. Its protein product is CASSIPGDRIQAFF.

This clone showed up just once. The chain links TRBV27 to TRBJ2-1; D is unresolved. CDR3 size: 16 residues. Germline V gene data show CDR1 as MNHEY and CDR2 as SMNVEV (reference sequence). V gave up 5 bases and J gave up 0 bases, with 14 bases separating them. CDR3 in amino acids: CASSQNFHSSYNEQFF. The CDR3 DNA sequence: TGTGCCAGCAGTCAAAACTTCCACAGCTCCTACAATGAGCAGTTCTTC.

The V call is TRBV30, the J call TRBJ1-2, with D tentatively TRBD1 (5 bases). Germline CDR1 reads GTSNPN; CDR2 reads SVGIG (reference sequence). Trimming cost V 0 bases and J 8 bases, with 13 bases left between them. The CDR3 extends over 13 amino acids. The CDR3: CAWSVQAGIGYTF. As DNA, the CDR3 is TGTGCCTGGAGTGTACAGGCAGGGATCGGCTACACCTTC.

This chain connects TRBV29-1 to TRBJ2-2, with TRBD2 matching 11 bases. Per the germline V gene, CDR1 is SQVTM and CDR2 is ANQGSEA. V shed 7 bases and J 4 bases; nucleotides not matched to a gene: 8. The CDR3 runs to 15 residues. Here the CDR3 DNA reads TGCAGCGGATTAGCGGGAGGGCTCGGCACCGGGGAGCTGTTTTTT. Its translation: CSGLAGGLGTGELFF.

This clone has just a few counts. The genes are TRBV6-1 and TRBJ1-3; D is possibly TRBD1 (6 bases). This CDR3 region has 15 residues. Germline V CDR1 and CDR2: MNHNS, SASEGT. Deletions cut 1 base from V and 4 bases from J, with 11 bases between. For the CDR3, the DNA is TGTGCCAGCAGTGAAGGGCAGGGGCGCGGAAACACCATATATTTT. Its translation is CASSEGQGRGNTIYF.

The chain has TRBV15 and TRBJ2-1; D is ambiguous. Between the trimmed V and J ends, which lost 0 bases and 9 bases, there was a span of 6 bases. There are 12 residues in the CDR3. Germline lookup yields CDR1 LNHNV and CDR2 YYDKDF (reference sequence). The CDR3 region has the DNA TGTGCCACCAGCAGAGATCCGGTTGAGCAGTTCTTC. Its protein is CATSRDPVEQFF.

This clone was picked up one time. The rearrangement joins TRBV7-9 to TRBJ1-5, with TRBD1 matching 7 bases. The CDR3 runs 17 residues. The junction had 14 bases not matched to a gene; V was cut back by 3 bases and J by 6 bases. Germline loops: CDR1 SEHNR, CDR2 FQNEAQ (reference sequence). The CDR3 bases are TGTGCCAGCAGCTTTGGGATCCGGGGACAGAGGAGTCAGCCCCAGCATTTT. It codes for CASSFGIRGQRSQPQHF.